This entry features one T cell receptor beta chain sequence. Its antigen remains unidentified. Using its own MiXCR run on the 5' RACE reads, TCRdb lists one record per CDR3 protein. The sample lists about 890,000 distinct CDR3 sequences; 9% to 15% were seen once. This specimen belongs to a study of identical twins. Study findings and constraints: Out-of-frame alpha sequences shared by twins showed excess low generation probability. Insertions were reduced in abundant cord blood beta clonotypes but not in memory repertoires.

Germline assignment: CDR1 MNHEY and CDR2 SVGAGI. V was shortened by 0 bases and J by 4 bases, with 12 bases between the two germline ends. This CDR3 contains 15 residues. The donor group consisted entirely of healthy Caucasians. The data were also submitted as part of a second study, on yellow fever vaccine responses in identical twins.

The rearrangement links TRBV6-5 to TRBJ1-2, with D possibly being TRBD1 (6 bases). Sequences were obtained from PBMCs. The TCR sequence derives from a woman aged 18-29 years in good health. The CDR3: CASSYSLLDSYGYTF. The CDR3 bases are TGTGCCAGCAGTTACTCGCTCCTGGACAGCTATGGCTACACCTTC.